One and the same sample provided the 14 T cell receptor beta chains below, sequenced in a study of T cell responses to AZD1222 COVID-19 vaccine. This table comes from immunoSEQ multiplex PCR, and its TCRdb copy is limited to in-frame clones, with some not included. The sample shows over 150,000 clones, over 75% of them seen only once. The material sequenced was peripheral blood, taken on day 0 of AZD1222 vaccination. The receptors were sampled from an adult in good health.

The rearrangement links TRBV27 to TRBJ2-3; D unresolved. Germline V lookup: CDR1 MNHEY, CDR2 SMNVEV (reference sequence). V lost 5 bases and J 3 bases, leaving 15 bases between the germline ends. The CDR3 runs to 15 residues. As DNA, the CDR3 is TGTGCCAGCAGTACGACGTTGGTCAGAACAGATACGCAGTATTTT. Translation gives CASSTTLVRTDTQYF.

This rearrangement joins TRBV6-5 to TRBJ1-6, with TRBD1 matching over 7 bases. Germline CDR1 and CDR2: MNHEY and SVGAGI. The CDR3 length is 15 residues. Trimming removed 10 bases from V and 5 bases from J; junction bases left unmatched: 11. The CDR3 region has the DNA TGTGCCACCCTCACAAAGACAGGGAATAATTCACCCCTCCACTTT. Translating gives CATLTKTGNNSPLHF.

Only one count was recorded for this clone. The chain is built from TRBV28 and TRBJ1-1; tentatively, D is TRBD1 (6 bases). V dropped 6 bases and J dropped 4 bases, with 15 bases sitting between them. The CDR3 has 14 amino acids. CDR1 MDHEN and CDR2 SYDVKM come from the germline V gene. This CDR3 is CASSQIQGGTEAFF. In DNA, the CDR3 is TGTGCCAGCAGCCAGATACAGGGTGGCACTGAAGCTTTCTTT. The entire variable domain, with the rest obtained from reference TRBV28 and TRBJ1-1, is as follows: DVKVTQSSRYLVKRTGEKVFLECVQDMDHENMFWYRQDPGLGLRLIYFSYDVKMKEKGDIPEGYSVSREKKERFSLILESASTNQTSMYLCASSQIQGGTEAFFGQGTRLTVV.

This rearrangement joins TRBV5-6 to TRBJ1-1; D is unresolved. Germline assignment: CDR1 SGHDT and CDR2 YYEEEE. CDR3 length equals 13 residues. V was pared by 3 bases and J by 12 bases, with 18 bases between. This chain's CDR3 is CASSSGTGGGTFF. The CDR3 DNA is TGTGCCAGCAGCTCCGGAACGGGAGGAGGAACTTTCTTT.

The chain combines TRBV18 with TRBJ2-6; D gene unclear. CDR1 and CDR2 (germline): KGHSH, LQKENI. The CDR3 runs to 17 residues. V was pared by 2 bases and J by 0 bases, with 11 bases between. The CDR3 DNA follows: TGTGCCAGCTCACCAATCTGGGTGGTCTCTGGGGCCAACGTCCTGACTTTC. Translating it yields CASSPIWVVSGANVLTF.

CDR3 nucleotide sequence: TGTGCCAGCAGACGGGGAACTGGAAACACCATATATTTT. This sequence encodes CASRRGTGNTIYF. J is TRBJ1-3 and V is TRBV18; D unclear. This CDR3 comprises 13 residues. Germline V gives CDR1 KGHSH, CDR2 LQKENI. Deletions cut 8 bases from V and 2 bases from J, with 10 bases between. Full variable domain (rest looked up from reference TRBV18 and TRBJ1-3): NAGVMQNPRHLVRRRGQEARLRCSPMKGHSHVYWYRQLPEEGLKFMVYLQKENIIDESGMPKERFSAEFPKEGPSILRIQQVVRGDSAAYFCASRRGTGNTIYFGEGSWLTVV.

V usage is TRBV7-9 and J usage is TRBJ2-3; 7 bases match TRBD2. The trim removed 8 bases at V and 4 bases at J, leaving 6 bases unmatched. The CDR3 runs to 13 residues. Germline V lookup: CDR1 SEHNR, CDR2 FQNEAQ (reference sequence). CDR3 residues: CASGRGSADTQYF. The CDR3 DNA is TGTGCCAGCGGGCGGGGGTCTGCAGATACGCAGTATTTT.

The chain uses TRBV25-1 and TRBJ1-5; the D is unclear. Trimming removed 4 bases at V and 4 bases at J, with 8 bases between. The CDR3 loop spans 13 amino acids. Germline CDR1 MGHDK, CDR2 SYGVNS. The CDR3 reads CASSGKTNQPQHF. In DNA, the CDR3 is TGTGCCAGCAGTGGGAAAACAAATCAGCCCCAGCATTTT. Based on the CDR3 plus reference TRBV25-1 and TRBJ1-5, the full variable domain is EADIYQTPRYLVIGTGKKITLECSQTMGHDKMYWYQQDPGMELHLIHYSYGVNSTEKGDLSSESTVSRIRTEHFPLTLESARPSHTSQYLCASSGKTNQPQHFGDGTRLSIL.

The chain carries TRBV5-1 and TRBJ1-2; D is uncertain. The CDR3 is 14 amino acids. V lost 2 bases, J lost 5 bases, and 13 bases lay in between. Germline values: CDR1 SGHRS, CDR2 YFSETQ. The CDR3 nucleotides read TGCGCCAGCAGCTTAGGAGCTAGTTCATATGGCTACACCTTC. This codes for CASSLGASSYGYTF.

The J gene is TRBJ1-5, the V gene TRBV9; 9 bases line up with TRBD1. The CDR3 has 14 residues. Germline trimming cut 3 bases from V and 6 bases from J; bases unmatched to any gene: 4. CDR1 SGDLS and CDR2 YYNGEE come from the germline V gene. DNA of the CDR3: TGTGCCAGCAGCGCAGGACAGGGGTTTCAGCCCCAGCATTTT. It yields the protein CASSAGQGFQPQHF.

This chain uses TRBV19 with TRBJ1-1; D is possibly TRBD1 (5 bases). Germline V lookup: CDR1 LNHDA, CDR2 SQIVND (reference sequence). V was clipped by 6 bases and J by 6 bases, with 23 bases between them. The CDR3 sequence is 16 residues long. The CDR3 nucleotides are TGTGCCAGTAGGGTTGAACAGGACCCTTTCGGTGCTGAAGCTTTCTTT. This sequence encodes CASRVEQDPFGAEAFF.

This clone has a single count. The chain has TRBV6-5 and TRBJ1-1; D not certain. V lost 0 bases to trimming and J lost 0 bases, with 8 bases between them. This CDR3 has 15 residues. CDR1 is MNHEY and CDR2 is SVGAGI in the germline V gene. The CDR3 nucleotides read TGTGCCAGCAGTTACTCCAACGTCATGAACACTGAAGCTTTCTTT. Translated: CASSYSNVMNTEAFF.

The chain couples TRBV24-1 to TRBJ2-3, with D perhaps TRBD2 (5 bases). Germline CDR1 and CDR2: KGHDR and SFDVKD. CDR3 length equals 15 residues. Deletions cut 5 bases from V and 2 bases from J, with 13 bases between. In DNA form, the CDR3 reads TGTGCCACCAGTGCCGGAGAGGGTAACACAGATACGCAGTATTTT. Translated, it gives CATSAGEGNTDTQYF.

The V call is TRBV28, the J call TRBJ2-5; D may be TRBD1 (5 bases). V lost 5 bases to trimming and J lost 0 bases, with 7 bases between them. The CDR3 runs 13 residues. The germline CDR1 and CDR2 sequences are MDHEN and SYDVKM. Here the CDR3 DNA reads TGTGCCAGCAGTCGCAGGGACCAAGAGACCCAGTACTTC. It is translated as CASSRRDQETQYF.